Below, one T cell receptor (beta chain) is given with its context. Its antigen is still unknown. This specimen comes from a study of T cell responses to AZD1222 COVID-19 vaccine. V dropped 5 bases and J dropped 7; count of bases not matched to a gene: 8. The CDR3 runs to 14 residues. Germline assignment: CDR1 SGHRS and CDR2 YFSETQ. Generated by immunoSEQ multiplex PCR, the TCRdb table keeps only in-frame clones and is missing some. Of roughly 180,000 clones in the sample, approximately 94% were seen once. Findings and limits, study-wide: White British donors predominated, females outnumbered males, and clonal diversity was possibly underestimated. Compared with day 0, the breadth and depth of the Spike-specific TCR repertoire rose significantly after two doses of AZD1222. All repertoire sampling was performed exclusively after the peak T cell response.

The chain joins TRBV5-1 to TRBJ2-7; TRBD1 aligns across 11 bases. The sample consisted of peripheral blood, taken on day 0 of AZD1222 vaccination. The receptor was derived from an adult in good health. The CDR3 spells CASRQPGQGVEQYF. CDR3 nucleotides: TGCGCCAGCAGACAACCGGGACAGGGGGTTGAGCAGTACTTC.